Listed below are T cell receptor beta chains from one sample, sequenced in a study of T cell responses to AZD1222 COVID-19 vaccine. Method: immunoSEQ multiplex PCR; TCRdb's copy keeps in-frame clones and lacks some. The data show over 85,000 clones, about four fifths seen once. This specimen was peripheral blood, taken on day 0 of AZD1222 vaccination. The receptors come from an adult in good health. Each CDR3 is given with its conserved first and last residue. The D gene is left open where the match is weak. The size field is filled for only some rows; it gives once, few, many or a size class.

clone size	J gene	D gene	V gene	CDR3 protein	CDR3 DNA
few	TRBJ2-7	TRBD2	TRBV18	CASSPGLAGEEQYF	TGTGCCAGCTCACCGGGACTAGCGGGAGAAGAGCAGTACTTC
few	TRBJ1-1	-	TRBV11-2	CASSLDSKGWTTEAFF	TGTGCCAGCAGCTTAGATAGCAAAGGGTGGACCACTGAAGCTTTCTTT
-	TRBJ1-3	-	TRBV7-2	CASSEQSLGGNTIYF	TGTGCCAGCAGCGAACAGTCCCTCGGGGGAAACACCATATATTTT
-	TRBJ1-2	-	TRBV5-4	CASSSQYGYTF	TGTGCCAGCAGCTCTCAGTATGGCTACACCTTC
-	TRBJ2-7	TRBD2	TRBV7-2	CASSLEAGAYEQYF	TGTGCCAGCAGCTTAGAGGCGGGGGCCTACGAGCAGTACTTC
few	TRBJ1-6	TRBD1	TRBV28	CASSRGDRDGSPLHF	TGTGCCAGCAGTCGGGGGGACAGGGACGGTTCACCCCTCCACTTT
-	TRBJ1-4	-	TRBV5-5	CASSLAIGSTNEKLFF	TGTGCCAGCAGCTTGGCTATAGGCTCAACTAATGAAAAACTGTTTTTT
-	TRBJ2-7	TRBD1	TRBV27	CAGDSSYEQYF	TGTGCCGGGGACAGTTCCTACGAGCAGTACTTC
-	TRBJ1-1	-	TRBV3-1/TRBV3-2	CASSQEIEAGGDTEAFF	TGTGCCAGCAGCCAAGAAATTGAGGCGGGGGGTGACACTGAAGCTTTCTTT
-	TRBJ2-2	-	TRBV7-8	CASSLGQGDLGELFF	TGTGCCAGCAGCTTAGGCCAGGGAGATTTAGGGGAGCTGTTTTTT
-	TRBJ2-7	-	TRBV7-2	CASSLSSAISYEQYF	TGTGCCAGCAGCTTGTCTAGCGCAATTTCCTACGAGCAGTACTTC
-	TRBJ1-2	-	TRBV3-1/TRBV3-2	CASSQGTTGYTF	TGTGCCAGCAGCCAAGGGACAACTGGCTACACCTTC
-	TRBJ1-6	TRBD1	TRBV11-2	CASSVGQVSDSPLHF	TGTGCCAGCAGCGTGGGACAGGTTAGCGATTCACCCCTCCACTTT
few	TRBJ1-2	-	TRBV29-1	CSVGGLKDGYTF	TGCAGCGTTGGGGGCCTTAAGGATGGCTACACCTTC
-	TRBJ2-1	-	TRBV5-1	CASSQGQIYNEQFF	TGCGCCAGCAGCCAAGGACAGATTTACAATGAGCAGTTCTTC
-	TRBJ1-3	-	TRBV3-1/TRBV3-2	CASSPGGAGNTIYF	TGTGCCAGCAGCCCGGGGGGCGCCGGAAACACCATATATTTT
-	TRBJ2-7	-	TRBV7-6	CASSLAGWGSYEQYF	TGTGCCAGCAGCTTAGCGGGGTGGGGCTCCTACGAGCAGTACTTC
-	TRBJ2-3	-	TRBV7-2	CASSLISTDTQYF	TGTGCCAGCAGCTTAATTAGCACAGATACGCAGTATTTT
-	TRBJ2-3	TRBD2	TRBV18	CASSTSGRGDTQYF	TGTGCCAGCTCGACTAGCGGGAGAGGAGATACGCAGTATTTT
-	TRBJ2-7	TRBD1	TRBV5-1	CASSQTGPYEQYF	TGCGCCAGCAGCCAGACAGGGCCCTACGAGCAGTACTTC
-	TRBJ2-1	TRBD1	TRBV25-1	CASSEHGQVNNEQFF	TGTGCCAGCAGCGAACATGGACAGGTCAACAATGAGCAGTTCTTC
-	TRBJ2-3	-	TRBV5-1	CASSLGQAGSGTDTQYF	TGCGCCAGCAGCTTGGGGCAGGCTGGGAGCGGCACAGATACGCAGTATTTT
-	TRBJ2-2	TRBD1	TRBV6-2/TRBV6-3	CASSNNRGLATGELFF	TGTGCCAGCAGTAATAACAGGGGGCTAGCCACCGGGGAGCTGTTTTTT
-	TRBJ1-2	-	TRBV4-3	CASSQDGGDGYTF	TGCGCCAGCAGCCAAGATGGAGGGGATGGCTACACCTTC
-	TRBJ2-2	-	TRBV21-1	CASSKGGGLAGGNTGELFF	TGTGCCAGCAGCAAAGGAGGAGGACTAGCGGGAGGAAACACCGGGGAGCTGTTTTTT
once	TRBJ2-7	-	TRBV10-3	CAIRSTGTRNYEQYF	TGTGCCATCAGGAGTACCGGGACTCGAAACTACGAGCAGTACTTC
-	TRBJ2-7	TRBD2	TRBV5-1	CASSSTGGSSYEQYF	TGCGCCAGCAGTTCGACGGGCGGGAGCTCCTACGAGCAGTACTTC
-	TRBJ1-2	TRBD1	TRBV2	CASSRGQVGSYTF	TGTGCCAGCAGCCGAGGACAGGTGGGAAGCTACACCTTC
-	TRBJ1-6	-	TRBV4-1	CASSQEYTPQGSSYNSPLHF	TGCGCCAGCAGCCAAGAATATACCCCCCAGGGGAGCTCCTATAATTCACCCCTCCACTTT
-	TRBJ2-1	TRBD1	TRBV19	CASSKDRGVSNEQFF	TGTGCCAGTAGTAAGGACAGGGGAGTTTCCAATGAGCAGTTCTTC
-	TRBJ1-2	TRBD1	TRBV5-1	CASSLMGQNYGYTF	TGCGCCAGCAGCTTGATGGGACAGAACTATGGCTACACCTTC
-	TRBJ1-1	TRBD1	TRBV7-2	CASSSGQGPEAFF	TGTGCCAGCAGCTCGGGACAGGGCCCTGAAGCTTTCTTT
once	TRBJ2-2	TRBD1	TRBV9	CASSSTGVAGELFF	TGTGCCAGCAGCTCAACAGGGGTAGCCGGGGAGCTGTTTTTT
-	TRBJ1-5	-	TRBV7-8	CASSFSYQPQHF	TGTGCCAGCAGCTTCAGTTATCAGCCCCAGCATTTT
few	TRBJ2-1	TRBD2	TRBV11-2	CASSVGTSGMRGEQFF	TGTGCCAGCAGCGTAGGGACTAGCGGGATGCGTGGTGAGCAGTTCTTC
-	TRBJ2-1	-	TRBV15	CATSSEAGSLYNEQFF	TGTGCCACCAGCAGCGAGGCGGGCTCACTCTACAATGAGCAGTTCTTC
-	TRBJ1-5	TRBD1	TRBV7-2	CASSRTGAAYSNQPQHF	TGTGCCAGCAGCCGTACAGGGGCCGCGTATAGCAATCAGCCCCAGCATTTT
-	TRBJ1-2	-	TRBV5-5	CASSLGLFEGYTF	TGTGCCAGCAGCTTAGGGCTGTTCGAGGGCTACACCTTC
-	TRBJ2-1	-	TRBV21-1	CASSSNRGRSYNEQFF	TGTGCCAGCAGTTCCAACAGGGGCAGGTCCTACAATGAGCAGTTCTTC
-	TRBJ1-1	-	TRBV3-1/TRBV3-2	CASRGSAEAFF	TGTGCCAGCAGGGGGTCTGCTGAAGCTTTCTTT
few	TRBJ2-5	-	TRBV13	CASSRARDSQETQYF	TGTGCCAGCAGCCGCGCCCGGGACTCTCAAGAGACCCAGTACTTC
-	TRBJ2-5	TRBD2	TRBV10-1	CASSLDSGRARETQYF	TGCGCCAGCAGTCTAGATAGCGGGAGGGCTAGAGAGACCCAGTACTTC